A selection of T cell receptor beta chains follows, all from one sample in a study of identical twins. TCRdb re-called the 5' RACE reads with MiXCR, one entry per CDR3 protein. This table holds under 450,000 distinct CDR3 sequences, around 18% found once. Sample: naive T cells sorted from blood. These receptors came from a man in his fifties in good health. The CDR3 runs from the conserved cysteine through the conserved F or W. A D gene is named only where the DNA matches it firmly. Clone size is stated in some rows and not others, as once, few, many or a class when expanded.

clone size	D gene	V gene	J gene	CDR3 DNA	CDR3 protein
-	TRBD1	TRBV5-1	TRBJ2-3	TGCGCCAGCAGCTTGGAGGACAGGGGCCCAGATACGCAGTATTTT	CASSLEDRGPDTQYF
many	-	TRBV4-2	TRBJ2-5	TGTGCCAGCAGCCAAGACTACCAAGAGACCCAGTACTTC	CASSQDYQETQYF
few	-	TRBV7-8	TRBJ1-3	TGTGCCAGCACTCCGGGACACCACTCTGGAAACACCATATATTTT	CASTPGHHSGNTIYF
many	-	TRBV4-2	TRBJ1-3	TGTGCCAGCAGCCAAGTGCCAAGGACCATCTCTGGAAACACCATATATTTT	CASSQVPRTISGNTIYF
-	-	TRBV28	TRBJ1-4	TGTGCCAGCAGTTTGGGCCCGCCCGGGTGGACTAATGAAAAACTGTTTTTT	CASSLGPPGWTNEKLFF
few	TRBD2	TRBV5-1	TRBJ2-1	TGCGCCAGCAGCTCCTCAGCGGGAGGTCGGAATGAGCAGTTCTTC	CASSSSAGGRNEQFF
many	-	TRBV10-1	TRBJ2-1	TGCGCCAGCAGTGATTTTAGCTCCTACAATGAGCAGTTCTTC	CASSDFSSYNEQFF
-	-	TRBV6-5	TRBJ1-2	TGTGCCAGCAGTTCGCCCGGCGGGTATGGCTACACCTTC	CASSSPGGYGYTF
few	TRBD2	TRBV10-3	TRBJ2-7	TGTGCCATCAGTGAGTCAGGGAGGGTGCACGAGCAGTACTTC	CAISESGRVHEQYF
-	TRBD1	TRBV7-9	TRBJ1-2	TGTGCCAGCAGCTTAGTAGGTGGGACAGGGGTCGGCGGCTACACCTTC	CASSLVGGTGVGGYTF
-	-	TRBV7-9	TRBJ2-1	TGTGCCAGCAGCTCGCCCGGGGGCAGGGATAAGTCCAATGAGCAGTTCTTC	CASSSPGGRDKSNEQFF
-	-	TRBV5-6	TRBJ2-7	TGTGCCAGCAGCTCCCAGGGCAGCCCTTCCTACGAGCAGTACTTC	CASSSQGSPSYEQYF
many	-	TRBV20-1	TRBJ2-1	TGCAGTGCTAGTTCGTACAATGAGCAGTTCTTC	CSASSYNEQFF
few	TRBD2	TRBV20-1	TRBJ2-1	TGCAGTGCTAGTATGGCGACTAGCGCGAACAATGAGCAGTTCTTC	CSASMATSANNEQFF
many	TRBD1	TRBV10-3	TRBJ2-1	TGTGCCATCACAGGGGGAAACAATGAGCAGTTCTTC	CAITGGNNEQFF
many	-	TRBV28	TRBJ2-3	TGTGCCAGCAGTACCTTTAGCGTCGCCACAGATACGCAGTATTTT	CASSTFSVATDTQYF
many	TRBD2	TRBV29-1	TRBJ2-7	TGCAGCGTTCGTAGCGGGAGAGGCTACGAGCAGTACTTC	CSVRSGRGYEQYF
-	TRBD2	TRBV7-8	TRBJ2-7	TGTGCCAGCAGCTTAGGACTAGCGGACGAGCAGTACTTC	CASSLGLADEQYF
many	TRBD1	TRBV4-1	TRBJ1-2	TGCGCCAGCAGCCATACAGGGGAAAACTATGGCTACACCTTC	CASSHTGENYGYTF
many	-	TRBV20-1	TRBJ2-1	TGCAGTGCTAGAGCTTTAAAGGGATACTCCTACAATGAGCAGTTCTTC	CSARALKGYSYNEQFF
-	TRBD1	TRBV5-6	TRBJ2-2	TGTGCCAGCAGCCCGCGACAGGGTCTCATTGGGGAGCTGTTTTTT	CASSPRQGLIGELFF
many	-	TRBV6-5	TRBJ1-6	TGTGCCAGCAGTTACTCGTCCCAGGGCGGGCTCTATAATTCACCCCTCCACTTT	CASSYSSQGGLYNSPLHF
few	-	TRBV15	TRBJ2-2	TGTGCCACCAGCTTAAAGGATGCGAGAGGAACCGGGGAGCTGTTTTTT	CATSLKDARGTGELFF